Shown below are 8 T cell receptor beta chains from a single sample sequenced in a study of identifying expanded T cells in peripheral blood. The method was immunoSEQ multiplex PCR; TCRdb's version includes in-frame clones alone and lacks a portion of them. The data contain some 78,000 clones, roughly 89% of them singletons. Sequenced input: blood. These receptors all come from a person aged 18 to 75 in good health.

This chain links TRBV7-9 with TRBJ2-7; D not resolved. Germline V gives CDR1 SEHNR, CDR2 FQNEAQ (reference sequence). V was clipped by 5 bases and J by 0 bases, with 8 bases between them. The CDR3 loop spans 13 amino acids. The CDR3 here is CASSVVASYEQYF. CDR3 DNA: TGTGCCAGCAGCGTAGTAGCCTCCTACGAGCAGTACTTC.

The chain joins TRBV5-1 to TRBJ2-3; TRBD2 matches at 8 bases. The CDR3 contains 17 residues. V dropped 0 bases and J dropped 2; count of bases not matched to a gene: 8. Per germline, CDR1 SGHRS and CDR2 YFSETQ. The CDR3: CASSLVTSVDYTDTQYF. The CDR3, as DNA: TGCGCCAGCAGCTTGGTGACTAGCGTGGATTACACAGATACGCAGTATTTT.

There are a few counts of this clone. The chain is built from TRBV6-1 and TRBJ2-3, with a tentative D call TRBD1 (6 bases). The germline V gene has CDR1 MNHNS and CDR2 SASEGT. The CDR3 has 15 amino acids. Trimming took 4 bases from V and 1 from J, leaving 12 bases between them. This chain's CDR3 is CASSVTWGRTDTQYF. CDR3 nucleotides: TGTGCCAGCAGTGTCACTTGGGGGCGCACAGATACGCAGTATTTT.

This clone was seen once. V usage is TRBV25-1 and J usage is TRBJ2-5, with D perhaps matching TRBD2 (6 bases). Trimming cost V 4 bases and J 5 bases, with 20 bases left between them. This CDR3 region has 16 residues. Germline-derived CDR1 and CDR2 are MGHDK and SYGVNS. DNA for the CDR3: TGTGCCAGCAGTGCCGTTACGGGAGCCCAGAGGGAGACCCAGTACTTC. Encoded protein: CASSAVTGAQRETQYF. The variable domain in full, completed from reference TRBV25-1 and TRBJ2-5, reads EADIYQTPRYLVIGTGKKITLECSQTMGHDKMYWYQQDPGMELHLIHYSYGVNSTEKGDLSSESTVSRIRTEHFPLTLESARPSHTSQYLCASSAVTGAQRETQYFGPGTRLLVL.

The V gene is TRBV11-1, the J gene TRBJ1-2; 11 bases line up with TRBD1. There are 15 residues in the CDR3. Germline loops: CDR1 SGHAT, CDR2 FQDESV (reference sequence). Losses at the gene ends were 5 bases for V and 4 bases for J; bases not matched to a gene: 6. This CDR3 reads CASSPRTGGSYGYTF. CDR3 coding DNA: TGTGCCAGCAGCCCCAGGACAGGGGGCAGCTATGGCTACACCTTC.

The rearrangement joins TRBV4-2 to TRBJ2-7; tentative D call: TRBD2 (5 bases). Germline V gene data show CDR1 as LGHNA and CDR2 as YNFKEQ. The CDR3 is made up of 16 amino acids. Trimming shortened V by 4 bases and J by 0 bases, and 16 bases separated the two germline ends. Here the CDR3 DNA reads TGTGCCAGCAGCCGGGGTGGCGGGTCGAGCTCCTACGAGCAGTACTTC. This gives the protein CASSRGGGSSSYEQYF.

The rearrangement uses TRBV6-1 and TRBJ1-1; D ambiguous. The CDR3 spans 16 residues. The V gene lost 4 bases and the J gene lost 1 base, with 16 bases spanning the gap. In germline, CDR1 is MNHNS, CDR2 SASEGT. In nucleotides, the CDR3 is TGTGCCAGCAGTGTCCCGTTTGCGGGTGGGAACACTGAAGCTTTCTTT. This gives the protein CASSVPFAGGNTEAFF.

The chain combines TRBV9 with TRBJ2-1; 12 nucleotides agree with TRBD1. The J segment lost 4 bases and the V segment lost 3 bases, leaving 20 bases of the junction unmatched. Germline values: CDR1 SGDLS, CDR2 YYNGEE. The CDR3 runs 21 residues. The CDR3 sequence is CASSDTWDRGLNSGTYNEQFF. The CDR3 region has the DNA TGTGCCAGCAGCGATACCTGGGACAGGGGGCTGAATAGCGGCACGTACAATGAGCAGTTCTTC. The entire variable domain, with the rest obtained from reference TRBV9 and TRBJ2-1, is as follows: DSGVTQTPKHLITATGQRVTLRCSPRSGDLSVYWYQQSLDQGLQFLIQYYNGEERAKGNILERFSAQQFPDLHSELNLSSLELGDSALYFCASSDTWDRGLNSGTYNEQFFGPGTRLTVL.